Detailed here is one T cell receptor (beta chain). Its antigen is not identified. Each of the CD4+ naive, central memory, regulatory and stem cell-like memory populations was sorted via CD45RO/CCR7/CD25/CD127/CD95/CD27. Expressed TCRB transcripts were sequenced after all isolated RNA was converted to cDNA. Measured with immunoSEQ multiplex PCR; TCRdb has only the in-frame clones, and not every one. The sample lists about 250,000 clones; around 14% were seen once. Losses at the gene ends were 4 bases for V and 5 bases for J; bases not matched to a gene: 15. CDR1 is SGHNT and CDR2 is YYREEE in the germline V gene (reference sequence). The CDR3 is 17 amino acids. The data were obtained in a study of beta chain features in type 1 diabetes. Study results and limitations: In all four CD4+ subsets, TCRB CDR3 length was significantly, moderately reduced in type 1 diabetes.

The sequenced material came from naive CD4+ T cells from blood. This sequence originates from a woman between 40 and 55 years old in good health. The chain links TRBV5-4 to TRBJ2-3; 8 bases align to TRBD2. The CDR3 nucleotides are TGTGCCAGCAGCCTACAAGCAGACGGGGGGGCTAGAGATACGCAGTATTTT. Translated, it gives CASSLQADGGARDTQYF.